This TCR beta chain emerged from a study of cytomegalovirus exposure and HLA in healthy donors. Whole-study context: An early release of data contained 75 million to 100 million unique TCRs, which came from HLA-typed donors. Study-wide findings and caveats: When analyzed later, a missense DCLRE1C variant was found to be linked to TCR beta V- and J-gene trimming. In an earlier analysis, most TCR beta V segments were productive about 87% or about 30% of the time.

PCR involved 60 Vbeta and 13 Jbeta primers. Authors' data handling: Unique TCR beta chains totaled roughly 79 million in a later count, with roughly 11 million of them shared. The table came from immunoSEQ multiplex PCR; TCRdb's copy has only in-frame clones and leaves some out. The V and J calls and the clone size are those of that table, but D and trimming were determined from the DNA. The sample records around 110,000 clones, roughly 74% being singletons. On this clone itself: Its antigen is undetermined.

CDR1 is SNHLY and CDR2 is FYNNEI in the germline V gene. Trimming stripped 6 bases from V and 4 bases from J, with 19 bases between. The CDR3 has 16 amino acids. The sequence derives from a man aged 35 to 55 in good health and CMV-seronegative. Sample: PBMCs. This chain joins TRBV2 and TRBJ2-1; D is unclear. This CDR3 reads CASSGTESGGYNEQFF. The CDR3 region has the DNA TGTGCCAGCAGCGGTACAGAGTCCGGTGGGTACAATGAGCAGTTCTTC.